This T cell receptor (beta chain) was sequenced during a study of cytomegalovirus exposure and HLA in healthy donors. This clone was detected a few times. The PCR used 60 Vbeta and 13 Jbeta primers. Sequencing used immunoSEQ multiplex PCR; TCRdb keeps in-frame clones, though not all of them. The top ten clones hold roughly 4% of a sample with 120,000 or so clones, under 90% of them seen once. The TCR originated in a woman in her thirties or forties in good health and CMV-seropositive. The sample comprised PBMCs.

The CDR3 loop is CASTLTDSYEQYF. The CDR3, as DNA: TGTGCCAGCACACTAACGGACTCCTACGAGCAGTACTTC. The chain joins TRBV7-9 to TRBJ2-7; no firm D call. Germline CDR1 reads SEHNR; CDR2 reads FQNEAQ (reference sequence). V was clipped by 7 bases and J by 0 bases, with 10 bases between them. The CDR3 has 13 amino acids.